A selection of T cell receptor beta chains follows, all from one sample in a study of blood T cell repertoires in COVID-19. The repertoire was sequenced with immunoSEQ multiplex PCR; TCRdb's copy has only in-frame clones and lacks some. The table lists approximately 280,000 clones, 90% of them singletons, with approximately 6.8% in the top ten. Sequencing used peripheral blood. These receptors all come from a woman under 40 with COVID-19, enrolled during active disease. Both conserved end residues are part of each CDR3. The D gene is left open where the match is weak. Expanded clones get a size class; other rows say once, few or many, or leave the size out.

>-|TRBJ1-1|-|TRBV28
TGTGCCAGCAGTCCGCCGGTCACGGGGGCTGAAGCTTTCTTT
CASSPPVTGAEAFF
>-|TRBJ1-1|-|TRBV11-2
TGTGCCAGCAGCTTAGGTCGGAACACTGAAGCTTTCTTT
CASSLGRNTEAFF
>-|TRBJ2-5|TRBD2|TRBV27
TGTGCCAGCGGTAGCGGGATAGGGGAGACCCAGTACTTC
CASGSGIGETQYF
>-|TRBJ1-1|TRBD1|TRBV6-6
TGTGCCAGCAGTTACTCCGGGACAGGGGGCACTGAAGCTTTCTTT
CASSYSGTGGTEAFF
>-|TRBJ1-5|TRBD1|TRBV19
TGTGCCAGTAGTATCTGGACAGGGATGGGTAGCAATCAGCCCCAGCATTTT
CASSIWTGMGSNQPQHF
>-|TRBJ1-2|-|TRBV29-1
TGCAGCTCATACGGGGCAGGGGAAAGGGATGGCTACACCTTC
CSSYGAGERDGYTF
>few|TRBJ1-3|-|TRBV6-5
TGTGCCGTCAACTGGGGGCCCGGAAACACCATATATTTT
CAVNWGPGNTIYF
>-|TRBJ1-1|-|TRBV19
TGTGCCAGTAGTATGACCGGAGGCAACACTGAAGCTTTCTTT
CASSMTGGNTEAFF
>once|TRBJ2-1|-|TRBV11-2
TGTGCCAGCAGCTTCAAACCCGCGCGCGGCAGGGGTGAGCAGTTCTTC
CASSFKPARGRGEQFF
>-|TRBJ1-5|-|TRBV27
TGTGCCAGCGCATCTCGAGGTGGCAATCAGCCCCAGCATTTT
CASASRGGNQPQHF
>-|TRBJ1-1|-|TRBV2
TGTGCCAGCAGTGACAGGGGTGGGGGTACCACTGAAGCTTTCTTT
CASSDRGGGTTEAFF
>-|TRBJ2-5|TRBD2|TRBV4-1
TGCGCCAGCAGACTCGGGACTAGCGGGACCCAAGAGACCCAGTACTTC
CASRLGTSGTQETQYF
>-|TRBJ2-3|-|TRBV10-1
TGCGCCAGCAGTGATTCAAGCGGGCTCACAGATACGCAGTATTTT
CASSDSSGLTDTQYF